Below are 32 T cell receptor beta chains sequenced from a single sample in a study of T cell responses to AZD1222 COVID-19 vaccine. Data came from immunoSEQ multiplex PCR; TCRdb stores just in-frame clones and leaves some out. The sample has approximately 210,000 clones; roughly nine tenths are singletons. The sequencing used peripheral blood, collected 28 days after the second AZD1222 dose. These receptors were collected from an adult who received the AZD1222 COVID-19 vaccine.

J is TRBJ2-2 and V is TRBV28; D possibly corresponds to TRBD1 (6 bases). The CDR3 spans 16 residues. V was trimmed by 4 bases and J by 3 bases, leaving 15 bases between them. Germline V gives CDR1 MDHEN, CDR2 SYDVKM. For the CDR3, the DNA is TGTGCCAGCAGTTCTACAGGGATTTTGGACACCGGGGAGCTGTTTTTT. Protein product: CASSSTGILDTGELFF. The full variable domain, in which reference TRBV28 and TRBJ2-2 provide the parts outside the CDR3, is DVKVTQSSRYLVKRTGEKVFLECVQDMDHENMFWYRQDPGLGLRLIYFSYDVKMKEKGDIPEGYSVSREKKERFSLILESASTNQTSMYLCASSSTGILDTGELFFGEGSRLTVL.

The rearrangement links TRBV2 to TRBJ2-3; D possibly corresponds to TRBD2 (5 bases). This CDR3 has 12 residues. Trimming stripped 6 bases from V and 5 bases from J, with 9 bases between. Germline V gene lookup returns CDR1 SNHLY and CDR2 FYNNEI. The CDR3 loop reads CASSTSGDTQYF. CDR3 DNA: TGTGCCAGCAGCACGAGCGGAGATACGCAGTATTTT.

The V call is TRBV28, the J call TRBJ1-6; D not certain. With 1 base removed from V and 9 bases from J, the gap between germline ends came to 13 bases. The CDR3 is 15 residues long. Looked up from germline, CDR1 is MDHEN and CDR2 is SYDVKM. CDR3: CASSLSTGVISPLHF. For the CDR3, the DNA is TGTGCCAGCAGTTTATCAACCGGGGTCATTTCACCCCTCCACTTT.

This clone turned up a few times. The chain carries TRBV12-3 or TRBV12-4 and TRBJ2-1; a weak D match, TRBD2 (5 bases). This CDR3 has 13 amino acids. V dropped 5 bases and J dropped 7 bases, with 12 bases sitting between them. CDR3 in amino acids: CASSRRSTNEQFF. The CDR3 nucleotides are TGTGCCAGCAGTCGGAGGAGCACGAATGAGCAGTTCTTC.

The V gene is TRBV3-1 (or the pseudogene TRBV3-2), the J gene TRBJ2-7, with D perhaps matching TRBD2 (5 bases). Trimming pared 0 bases from V and 4 bases from J, leaving 16 bases between. Per the germline V gene, CDR1 is LGHDT and CDR2 is YNNKEL (reference sequence). This CDR3 spans 16 amino acids. The CDR3 sequence is CASSQDKGAAPYEQYF. The CDR3 DNA reads as TGTGCCAGCAGCCAAGATAAAGGAGCGGCGCCTTACGAGCAGTACTTC.

This clone has only one observation. The J gene is TRBJ2-1, the V gene TRBV15, with D perhaps matching TRBD1 (5 bases). The V end was cut by 6 bases, the J end by 10 bases, with 19 bases between. Germline loops: CDR1 LNHNV, CDR2 YYDKDF (reference sequence). CDR3 length: 14 residues. CDR3 nucleotide sequence: TGTGCCACCAGGTGGGCAGGGTCTGTTACGGAGCAGTTCTTC. This gives the protein CATRWAGSVTEQFF.

The sample holds a few counts of this clone. The V call is TRBV7-9, the J call TRBJ2-6, with D hard to call. Trimming took 6 bases from V and 0 from J, leaving 6 bases between them. Germline loops: CDR1 SEHNR, CDR2 FQNEAQ (reference sequence). CDR3 length: 14 residues. The CDR3 loop reads CASSPFSGANVLTF. The CDR3 DNA follows: TGTGCCAGCAGTCCTTTCTCTGGGGCCAACGTCCTGACTTTC.

The chain employs TRBV5-1 and TRBJ1-1, with 10 bases that match TRBD1. This CDR3 comprises 15 residues. Germline V gene lookup returns CDR1 SGHRS and CDR2 YFSETQ. Trimming at V came to 4 bases and at J to 3 bases, leaving 6 bases not matched to a gene. As DNA, the CDR3 is TGCGCCAGCAGCCCACGACAGGGGGCGGACACTGAAGCTTTCTTT. Encoded protein: CASSPRQGADTEAFF.

This clone has only a few counts. This chain uses TRBV10-2 with TRBJ1-5, with D perhaps TRBD1 (5 bases). Germline lookup yields CDR1 WSHSY and CDR2 SAAADI. The CDR3 is 16 amino acids. Between the trimmed V and J ends, which lost 1 base and 5 bases, there was a span of 15 bases. The CDR3 reads CASSELGVGGHQPQHF. CDR3 coding DNA: TGCGCCAGCAGTGAGTTGGGGGTGGGGGGTCATCAGCCCCAGCATTTT.

V is TRBV5-1 and J is TRBJ2-7, with TRBD2 identical over 14 bases. With 0 bases clipped from V and 2 bases from J, the junction kept 1 base outside the gene matches. The CDR3 loop spans 16 amino acids. Germline V gene sequence: CDR1 SGHRS, CDR2 YFSETQ. The CDR3: CASSLEGLAGAYEQYF. The CDR3 coding sequence is TGCGCCAGCAGCTTGGAGGGACTAGCGGGAGCCTACGAGCAGTACTTC.

Remarks on this clone: Other DNA variants within this sample encode the same CDR3. CDR3 DNA sequence: TGTGCCAGCAGCCATCTAGCAGATACGCAGTATTTT. Amino acids: CASSHLADTQYF. The J gene is TRBJ2-3, the V gene TRBV3-1 (or the pseudogene TRBV3-2); D not resolved. CDR1 is LGHDT, CDR2 YNNKEL, per germline (reference sequence). This CDR3 comprises 12 residues. V was pared by 3 bases and J by 4 bases, with 5 bases between.

The chain recombines TRBV5-1 with TRBJ1-3; D is unresolved. The CDR3 sequence is 15 residues long. Per germline, CDR1 SGHRS and CDR2 YFSETQ. Trimming left V 0 bases short and J 0 bases short, with 7 bases between. The CDR3 DNA reads as TGCGCCAGCAGCTTGGGGGTCACCTCTGGAAACACCATATATTTT. Amino acids: CASSLGVTSGNTIYF. Drawing the rest from reference TRBV5-1 and TRBJ1-3, the complete variable domain is KAGVTQTPRYLIKTRGQQVTLSCSPISGHRSVSWYQQTPGQGLQFLFEYFSETQRNKGNFPGRFSGRQFSNSRSEMNVSTLELGDSALYLCASSLGVTSGNTIYFGEGSWLTVV.

This chain connects TRBV5-8 to TRBJ2-7, with D perhaps TRBD2 (5 bases). Germline CDR1 reads SGHTS; CDR2 reads YDEGEE. V was trimmed by 1 base and J by 2 bases, leaving 16 bases between them. This CDR3 has 16 residues. The CDR3 loop is CASSLKVGRGTYEQYF. The CDR3 coding sequence is TGTGCCAGCAGCTTGAAGGTAGGGAGAGGAACCTACGAGCAGTACTTC.

The genes are TRBV28 and TRBJ1-1, with 8 bases identical to TRBD1. Germline CDR1 reads MDHEN; CDR2 reads SYDVKM. This CDR3 region has 16 residues. Germline trimming cut 6 bases from V and 5 bases from J; bases unmatched to any gene: 14. Here the CDR3 reads CASSTGGLVATTEAFF. Written as DNA, the CDR3 is TGTGCCAGCAGCACAGGGGGATTGGTGGCAACGACTGAAGCTTTCTTT.

This sequence joins TRBV3-1 (or the pseudogene TRBV3-2) and TRBJ2-5; D might be TRBD2 (6 bases). This CDR3 spans 15 amino acids. Germline-derived CDR1 and CDR2 are LGHDT and YNNKEL (reference sequence). With 0 bases removed from V and 8 bases from J, the gap between germline ends came to 16 bases. CDR3: CASSQDITGDSTQYF. The CDR3 DNA reads as TGTGCCAGCAGCCAAGATATAACGGGAGACAGCACCCAGTACTTC.

V usage is TRBV7-2 and J usage is TRBJ2-7; 10 bases match TRBD1. With 3 bases clipped from V and 5 bases from J, the junction kept 10 bases outside the gene matches. The CDR3 runs to 16 residues. Germline V gene lookup returns CDR1 SGHTA and CDR2 FQGNSA. The CDR3, as DNA: TGTGCCAGCAGCTTTCCCCCACGGACAGGGGGAAACGAGCAGTACTTC. Translation: CASSFPPRTGGNEQYF. The full variable domain, in which reference TRBV7-2 and TRBJ2-7 provide the parts outside the CDR3, is GAGVSQSPSNKVTEKGKDVELRCDPISGHTALYWYRQSLGQGLEFLIYFQGNSAPDKSGLPSDRFSAERTGGSVSTLTIQRTQQEDSAVYLCASSFPPRTGGNEQYFGPGTRLTVT.

This clone was recorded only once. The rearrangement uses TRBV24-1 and TRBJ1-2; D not certain. The CDR3 spans 14 residues. Germline CDR1 reads KGHDR; CDR2 reads SFDVKD. V lost 3 bases, J lost 1 base, and 8 bases lay in between. The chain's CDR3 is CATSDPSSNYGYTF. The DNA for the CDR3 is TGTGCCACCAGTGATCCAAGCAGTAACTATGGCTACACCTTC.

V gene TRBV5-1 combines with J gene TRBJ2-1; TRBD2 might be the D (6 bases). Per the germline V gene, CDR1 is SGHRS and CDR2 is YFSETQ. V dropped 1 base and J dropped 0 bases, with 11 bases sitting between them. This CDR3 has 16 amino acids. The CDR3 loop reads CASSLISGSSYNEQFF. CDR3 coding DNA: TGCGCCAGCAGCTTGATTAGCGGAAGCTCCTACAATGAGCAGTTCTTC.

This clone was seen only a few times. CDR3 coding DNA: TGCGCCAGCAGTGTGGGCCGATCCTATGGCTACACCTTC. The encoded protein is CASSVGRSYGYTF. The chain employs TRBV10-1 and TRBJ1-2; unclear D gene. Germline V gene lookup returns CDR1 WNHNN and CDR2 SYGVQD (reference sequence). The V gene lost 4 bases and the J gene lost 4 bases, with 10 bases spanning the gap. The CDR3 runs 13 residues.

V gene TRBV7-2 combines with J gene TRBJ2-3, with D unresolved. The CDR3 runs 13 residues. Trimming pared 0 bases from V and 8 bases from J, leaving 9 bases between. Per the germline V gene, CDR1 is SGHTA and CDR2 is FQGNSA. CDR3 nucleotides: TGTGCCAGCAGCTTAGCGGCCTTGGCTACGCAGTATTTT. Residues: CASSLAALATQYF.

The chain carries TRBV9 and TRBJ1-5, with D possibly being TRBD1 (6 bases). CDR3 length: 15 amino acids. Germline CDR1 is SGDLS and CDR2 is YYNGEE. The V end was cut by 0 bases, the J end by 4 bases, with 11 bases between. This chain's CDR3 is CASSVVPRGNQPQHF. The CDR3 DNA is TGTGCCAGCAGCGTAGTTCCGAGGGGGAATCAGCCCCAGCATTTT.

This CDR3 reads CASSKGRTADYEQYF. CDR3 sequence (DNA): TGTGCCAGCAGCAAAGGGCGGACAGCAGATTACGAGCAGTACTTC. The chain combines TRBV21-1 with TRBJ2-7; the table's D call, TRBD1, has no DNA check behind it. TRBV21-1 counts as a pseudogene. The CDR3 is 15 amino acids.

The chain joins TRBV5-1 to TRBJ2-3; D unresolved. The CDR3 runs 14 residues. Germline loops: CDR1 SGHRS, CDR2 YFSETQ. V lost 0 bases and J lost 6, with 11 bases in between. The CDR3 protein is CASSLVQIGDTQYF. DNA of the CDR3: TGCGCCAGCAGCTTGGTACAGATCGGGGATACGCAGTATTTT.

The chain employs TRBV7-2 and TRBJ1-2; 7 bases are shared with TRBD1. Looked up from germline, CDR1 is SGHTA and CDR2 is FQGNSA. V gave up 5 bases and J gave up 5 bases; unmatched junction bases: 14. This CDR3 spans 16 amino acids. CDR3 sequence reads: CASSLQGPVLSYGYTF. The CDR3 DNA reads as TGTGCCAGCAGCCTACAGGGGCCAGTACTAAGTTATGGCTACACCTTC.

V and J are TRBV28 and TRBJ1-1; D perhaps matches TRBD1 (6 bases). This CDR3 is 14 amino acids long. V lost 7 bases, J lost 4 bases, and 16 bases lay in between. Germline lookup yields CDR1 MDHEN and CDR2 SYDVKM. The CDR3 bases are TGTGCCAGCACCTTTACCGGGGGCCCCACTGAAGCTTTCTTT. Translating gives CASTFTGGPTEAFF.

This sequence joins TRBV2 and TRBJ2-1; 12 nucleotides match TRBD2. The CDR3 is 17 amino acids. Looked up from germline, CDR1 is SNHLY and CDR2 is FYNNEI. The V and J ends lost 4 bases and 3 bases, in that order; junction bases with no gene match: 7. The CDR3 protein is CASSARTSGKDYNEQFF. The CDR3 nucleotides are TGTGCCAGCAGTGCCCGGACTAGCGGGAAGGACTACAATGAGCAGTTCTTC.

The V gene is TRBV6-1, the J gene TRBJ1-2; possibly TRBD1 for D (6 bases). Germline V gene data show CDR1 as MNHNS and CDR2 as SASEGT. V lost 2 bases and J 4 bases, leaving 23 bases between the germline ends. There are 18 residues in the CDR3. The CDR3: CASSERATGPRSGYGYTF. CDR3 DNA: TGTGCCAGCAGTGAAAGGGCGACAGGCCCCCGGTCGGGCTATGGCTACACCTTC.

CDR3 bases: TGTGCCAGCAGTACCCTTCGCGGAGATAGCAATCAGCCCCAGCATTTT. Translation: CASSTLRGDSNQPQHF. The J gene is TRBJ1-5, the V gene TRBV28, with D unresolved. V was cut by 5 bases and J by 0 bases, with 14 bases left in between. The CDR3 runs to 16 residues. Per the germline V gene, CDR1 is MDHEN and CDR2 is SYDVKM. The full variable domain, its missing parts supplied by reference TRBV28 and TRBJ1-5, is DVKVTQSSRYLVKRTGEKVFLECVQDMDHENMFWYRQDPGLGLRLIYFSYDVKMKEKGDIPEGYSVSREKKERFSLILESASTNQTSMYLCASSTLRGDSNQPQHFGDGTRLSIL.

The chain links TRBV11-1 to TRBJ1-2, with 7 bases matching TRBD1. Trimming at V came to 0 bases and at J to 8 bases, leaving 9 bases not matched to a gene. Per the germline V gene, CDR1 is SGHAT and CDR2 is FQDESV (reference sequence). This CDR3 region has 15 residues. Written as DNA, the CDR3 is TGTGCCAGCAGCTTAGCGCTCGACAGGGTTGGCGGCTACACCTTC. Its protein product is CASSLALDRVGGYTF.

The chain uses TRBV6-4 and TRBJ2-3, with D tentatively TRBD2 (6 bases). CDR3 length: 15 residues. Between the trimmed V and J ends, which lost 3 bases and 7 bases, there was a span of 17 bases. CDR1 and CDR2 (germline): MRHNA, SNTAGT. CDR3 in amino acids: CASSEEGGLTNTQYF. CDR3 in DNA: TGTGCCAGCAGTGAGGAGGGAGGCCTCACGAATACGCAGTATTTT.

The CDR3 DNA reads TGTGCCAGCAGTGAGGAGGTGGCAGGGTTCTACGAGCAGTACTTC. Translation: CASSEEVAGFYEQYF. The V gene is TRBV6-1, the J gene TRBJ2-7, with D tentatively TRBD1 or TRBD2 (5 bases each). Trimming shortened V by 3 bases and J by 3 bases, and 15 bases separated the two germline ends. Germline values: CDR1 MNHNS, CDR2 SASEGT. This CDR3 spans 15 amino acids.

This clone appeared a few times. The CDR3 DNA reads TGTGCCACCAGCAGAGATAGGGAGGGCCCGTACTTC. Translating gives CATSRDREGPYF. The chain combines TRBV15 with TRBJ2-7, with 7 bases lining up with TRBD2. V shed 0 bases and J 12 bases; nucleotides not matched to a gene: 5. Germline CDR1 is LNHNV and CDR2 is YYDKDF (reference sequence). The CDR3 consists of 12 residues.